Each of the 18 T cell receptor beta chains below was sequenced from the same sample in a study of blood T cell repertoires in COVID-19. Repertoires were generated with immunoSEQ multiplex PCR, while TCRdb's copy carries only in-frame clones and drops some. The table has about 49,000 clones, 75% to 80% seen once. The sample comprised peripheral blood. These TCRs come from a man aged 65-85 years with active or convalescent COVID-19.

This chain uses TRBV19 with TRBJ2-5; 10 bases are a match to TRBD1. V trimming: 3 bases; J trimming: 5 bases; junction bases outside the gene matches: 6. CDR1 is LNHDA and CDR2 is SQIVND in the germline V gene (reference sequence). This CDR3 has 15 residues. The CDR3 loop reads CASSMVTGGYETQYF. CDR3 in DNA: TGTGCCAGTAGTATGGTGACAGGGGGCTACGAGACCCAGTACTTC.

This rearrangement joins TRBV3-1 (or the pseudogene TRBV3-2) to TRBJ1-5, with 9 bases fitting TRBD1. V trimming: 4 bases; J trimming: 0 bases; junction bases outside the gene matches: 22. Germline CDR1 LGHDT, CDR2 YNNKEL (reference sequence). The CDR3 is 22 residues long. CDR3 sequence reads: CASSRRKRVLGQGFHSNQPQHF. CDR3 coding DNA: TGTGCCAGCAGCCGGCGCAAGAGGGTTTTGGGACAGGGATTTCATAGCAATCAGCCCCAGCATTTT.

V gene TRBV5-5 combines with J gene TRBJ2-3; 9 nucleotides agree with TRBD2. The germline gives CDR1 SGHKS, CDR2 YYEKEE (reference sequence). Trimming removed 1 base from V and 0 bases from J; junction bases left unmatched: 9. The length of the CDR3 is 18 residues. This CDR3 reads CASSLRPTSGASTDTQYF. The CDR3 DNA reads TGTGCCAGCAGCTTGCGGCCGACTAGCGGTGCTAGCACAGATACGCAGTATTTT. Full variable domain (missing parts from reference TRBV5-5 and TRBJ2-3): DAGVTQSPTHLIKTRGQQVTLRCSPISGHKSVSWYQQVLGQGPQFIFQYYEKEERGRGNFPDRFSARQFPNYSSELNVNALLLGDSALYLCASSLRPTSGASTDTQYFGPGTRLTVL.

In this sample, this clone turned up a few times. This sequence joins TRBV2 and TRBJ1-6; D is unresolved. Trimming pared 8 bases from V and 0 bases from J, leaving 8 bases between. The CDR3 runs to 14 residues. The germline V gene has CDR1 SNHLY and CDR2 FYNNEI. The CDR3 sequence: CASRTGSYNSPLHF. DNA for the CDR3: TGTGCCAGCCGTACCGGCTCCTATAATTCACCCCTCCACTTT.

The rearrangement joins TRBV4-1 to TRBJ2-7; 7 nucleotides match TRBD1. Germline lookup yields CDR1 MGHRA and CDR2 YSYEKL. CDR3 size: 19 residues. Germline trimming cut 0 bases from V and 1 base from J; bases unmatched to any gene: 15. In DNA form, the CDR3 reads TGCGCCAGCAGCCAAGATCAGGGGGTCACCAAACCACGGTCCTACGAGCAGTACTTC. Protein: CASSQDQGVTKPRSYEQYF.

The rearrangement uses TRBV12-3 or TRBV12-4 and TRBJ1-1; no definite D call. V lost 5 bases, J lost 9 bases, and 13 bases lay in between. The CDR3 has 12 residues. The CDR3 here is CASSPRQDKAFF. In DNA, the CDR3 is TGTGCCAGCAGTCCCCGCCAGGATAAAGCTTTCTTT.

As regards this clone: The identical CDR3 is also encoded by other nucleotide sequences in the sample. The rearrangement links TRBV7-3 to TRBJ1-5; D uncertain. The CDR3 spans 13 residues. Germline CDR1 SGHTA, CDR2 FQGTGA. V shed 2 bases and J shed 4 bases, with 6 bases lying between them. The CDR3: CASSLGPNQPQHF. The CDR3 DNA is TGTGCCAGCAGCTTAGGGCCTAATCAGCCCCAGCATTTT.

This chain links TRBV29-1 with TRBJ2-1; 8 bases match TRBD1. The CDR3 covers 14 residues. The ends lost 3 bases at V and 5 bases at J; junction bases unmatched: 6. Per the germline V gene, CDR1 is SQVTM and CDR2 is ANQGSEA. CDR3 sequence reads: CSVDETGVDNEQFF. Here the CDR3 DNA reads TGCAGCGTTGATGAGACAGGGGTCGACAATGAGCAGTTCTTC.

This clone was found many times. The CDR3 region has the DNA TGTGCCAGTAGTATCTTTGGGGAGGGCAATCAGCCCCAGCATTTT. Translated, it gives CASSIFGEGNQPQHF. This chain links TRBV19 with TRBJ1-5; no clear D. V was trimmed by 3 bases and J by 2 bases, leaving 11 bases between them. The germline V gene encodes CDR1 LNHDA and CDR2 SQIVND (reference sequence). This CDR3 spans 15 amino acids.

This clone has a count of ten or more. This chain links TRBV19 with TRBJ2-7, with 9 bases aligning to TRBD1. This CDR3 is 15 amino acids long. Trimming at V came to 4 bases and at J to 7 bases, leaving 11 bases not matched to a gene. Germline V CDR1 and CDR2: LNHDA, SQIVND (reference sequence). The CDR3: CASSTTGTGTVEQYF. In DNA, the CDR3 is TGTGCCAGTAGTACCACCGGGACAGGGACAGTAGAGCAGTACTTC.

This clone was seen a few times. This same CDR3 is encoded by further DNA sequences in the sample. This chain connects TRBV19 to TRBJ1-5, with D hard to call. The germline CDR1 and CDR2 sequences are LNHDA and SQIVND (reference sequence). CDR3 length equals 12 residues. V shed 5 bases and J shed 3 bases, with 5 bases lying between them. The CDR3 region has the DNA TGTGCCAGTAGTCTCTACAATCAGCCCCAGCATTTT. Translation: CASSLYNQPQHF.

This clone turned up a few times. The chain joins TRBV18 to TRBJ2-3; TRBD2 matches at 12 bases. Trimming at V came to 6 bases and at J to 6 bases, leaving 7 bases not matched to a gene. The length of the CDR3 is 15 residues. CDR1 KGHSH and CDR2 LQKENI come from the germline V gene. The CDR3: CASSQTSGSGDTQYF. CDR3 sequence (DNA): TGTGCCAGCTCGCAGACTAGCGGGAGTGGCGATACGCAGTATTTT.

This chain uses TRBV10-3 with TRBJ2-3; 7 nucleotides agree with TRBD2. V lost 8 bases, J lost 4 bases, and 6 bases stayed unmatched. This CDR3 contains 13 residues. CDR1 and CDR2 from the germline V gene are ENHRY and SYGVKD. The DNA for the CDR3 is TGTGCCATCGAGGCGGGAGTTGCAGATACGCAGTATTTT. Translated, it gives CAIEAGVADTQYF.

The chain joins TRBV6-6 to TRBJ2-1; 10 nucleotides line up with TRBD1. Germline V gene lookup returns CDR1 MNHNY and CDR2 SVGAGI (reference sequence). CDR3 size: 15 residues. Germline trimming cut 6 bases from V and 6 bases from J; bases unmatched to any gene: 8. CDR3 sequence reads: CASRHGGTGANEQFF. CDR3 DNA sequence: TGTGCCAGCAGACACGGGGGGACAGGGGCCAATGAGCAGTTCTTC.

V usage is TRBV18 and J usage is TRBJ1-1; 8 bases fit TRBD1. Germline V CDR1 and CDR2: KGHSH, LQKENI. The J segment lost 1 base and the V segment lost 5 bases, leaving 6 bases of the junction unmatched. The CDR3 runs 15 residues. CDR3 region: CASSEGQGENTEAFF. The CDR3 DNA sequence: TGTGCCAGCTCAGAAGGACAGGGCGAGAACACTGAAGCTTTCTTT.

This clone was detected only a few times. This sequence joins TRBV28 and TRBJ1-1, with TRBD1 matching 8 bases. The germline gives CDR1 MDHEN, CDR2 SYDVKM. Unmatched junction bases numbered 6, after V lost 6 bases and J lost 0 bases. The CDR3 is made up of 15 amino acids. The CDR3, as DNA: TGTGCCAGCAGGATGCAGACAGGGGTGAACACTGAAGCTTTCTTT. Translating gives CASRMQTGVNTEAFF.

To note about this clone: The same CDR3 also results from other DNA sequences found in this sample. This chain links TRBV7-2 with TRBJ1-2, with TRBD1 identical over 9 bases. This CDR3 is 16 amino acids long. Germline CDR1 SGHTA, CDR2 FQGNSA. Germline trimming cut 1 base from V and 3 bases from J; bases unmatched to any gene: 6. CDR3 residues: CASSLGGTGRDYGYTF. In DNA form, the CDR3 reads TGTGCCAGCAGCTTAGGAGGGACAGGGCGTGACTATGGCTACACCTTC.

The chain couples TRBV9 to TRBJ2-5; D is unclear. Germline loops: CDR1 SGDLS, CDR2 YYNGEE. The V end lost 0 bases, the J end lost 2 bases, and 8 bases lay between the germline ends. The CDR3 is made up of 14 amino acids. This chain's CDR3 is CASSVGPLQETQYF. The CDR3, as DNA: TGTGCCAGCAGCGTAGGGCCCTTACAAGAGACCCAGTACTTC.